This is a list of T cell receptor beta chains from one sample in a study of blood T cell repertoires in COVID-19. Method: immunoSEQ multiplex PCR; TCRdb's copy keeps in-frame clones and lacks some. The sample has tens of thousands of clones; around 94% are singletons. The specimen was peripheral blood. The receptors shown here come from a human donor in a cohort sampled during active COVID-19. Each CDR3 is given with its conserved first and last residue. The D gene is left open where the match is weak. Clone sizes are given selectively: once, few, many, or a class where the clone is expanded.

J	size	D	V	DNA	CDR3
TRBJ2-1	-	-	TRBV19	TGTGCCAGTAGTCCGAGGGAAACGTACAATGAGCAGTTCTTC	CASSPRETYNEQFF
TRBJ2-2	once	-	TRBV2	TGTGCCAGCAGTGGGCAGGTTTGGACCGGGGAGCTGTTTTTT	CASSGQVWTGELFF
TRBJ1-4	once	-	TRBV2	TGTGCCAGCAGGGCCCAGGGCCTACCAGAAGAAAAACTGTTTTTT	CASRAQGLPEEKLFF
TRBJ1-1	once	-	TRBV18	TGTGCCAGCTCACCACGCGCGGCTCGGGGTATGAACACTGAAGCTTTCTTT	CASSPRAARGMNTEAFF
TRBJ2-7	-	-	TRBV9	TGTGCCAGCAGCGTAAATCCTTACGAGCAGTACTTC	CASSVNPYEQYF
TRBJ1-3	-	TRBD1	TRBV19	TGTGCCAGTAGTCCACAGGGGGGAAACACCATATATTTT	CASSPQGGNTIYF
TRBJ2-2	-	-	TRBV25-1	TGTGCCAGCAGTCTGGGGCAGGGCCGCACCGGGGAGCTGTTTTTT	CASSLGQGRTGELFF
TRBJ1-1	-	-	TRBV11-2	TGTGCCAGCAGCTTAGATCTCGGGGGTACTGAAGCTTTCTTT	CASSLDLGGTEAFF
TRBJ2-4	-	-	TRBV27	TGTGCCAGCAGGGGGGACTCCTTAGCCAAAAACATTCAGTACTTC	CASRGDSLAKNIQYF
TRBJ2-2	few	TRBD1	TRBV11-3	TGTGCCAGCAGCTTCCAGGGGGCGGCGAACACCGGGGAGCTGTTTTTT	CASSFQGAANTGELFF
TRBJ1-6	-	-	TRBV2	TGTGCCAGCAGTGCCCAGGGGACAATGAATTCACCCCTCCACTTT	CASSAQGTMNSPLHF
TRBJ1-6	-	TRBD1	TRBV30	TGTGCCTGGAGGAGGAGACAGGGGGATTCACCCCTCCACTTT	CAWRRRQGDSPLHF
TRBJ2-6	-	-	TRBV7-3	TGTGCCAGCAGCTTACGGGTGCCTGGGGCCAACGTCCTGACTTTC	CASSLRVPGANVLTF
TRBJ2-5	-	-	TRBV6-6	TGTGCCAGCAGTCCCCATTCCAGGGACAAGGCCCCGAGAGAGACCCAGTACTTC	CASSPHSRDKAPRETQYF
TRBJ2-7	-	-	TRBV11-3	TGTGCCAGCAGCTTAGTTCCTAACCCGACCTACGAGCAGTACTTC	CASSLVPNPTYEQYF
TRBJ1-1	-	TRBD1	TRBV6-5	TGTGCCGGGGGGACAGGGGGTTGGGCCACTGAAGCTTTCTTT	CAGGTGGWATEAFF
TRBJ2-7	-	-	TRBV11-2	TGTGCCAGCAGCTCCGGACAGTACTACGAGCAGTACTTC	CASSSGQYYEQYF
TRBJ1-5	-	-	TRBV21-1	TGTGCCAGCGGTAGGGGTAGCAATCAGCCCCAGCATTTT	CASGRGSNQPQHF
TRBJ2-5	-	-	TRBV11-3	TGTGCCAGCAGCTTAGGGACTGAAGAGACCCAGTACTTC	CASSLGTEETQYF
TRBJ1-1	once	-	TRBV29-1	TGCAGCGCCCAATGGCCAGAAGCTTTCTTT	CSAQWPEAFF
TRBJ2-3	-	TRBD2	TRBV3-1/TRBV3-2	TGTGCCAGCAGCCAAGATCTGACTAGCGGGACCTCCACAGATACGCAGTATTTT	CASSQDLTSGTSTDTQYF
TRBJ2-5	-	TRBD2	TRBV24-1	TGTGCCACCAGTGATTGGGGGGGCCAAGAGACCCAGTACTTC	CATSDWGGQETQYF
TRBJ2-3	-	-	TRBV5-4	TGTGCCAGCAGCTTGACTAGCACAGATACGCAGTATTTT	CASSLTSTDTQYF
TRBJ2-3	-	TRBD2	TRBV14	TGTGCCAGCAGCCAAGATTTGGGACTAGCGGGAGGGCGCACAGATACGCAGTATTTT	CASSQDLGLAGGRTDTQYF
TRBJ2-3	-	-	TRBV10-1	TGCGCCAGCAGTCAGGGGTACGCAGATACGCAGTATTTT	CASSQGYADTQYF
TRBJ2-5	-	TRBD1	TRBV5-6	TGTGCCAGCAGCAGGGACAGGGGACAAGAGACCCAGTACTTC	CASSRDRGQETQYF
TRBJ2-1	-	TRBD1	TRBV5-3	TGTGCCAGAAGCTTGAGACAGGGGATCAACAATGAGCAGTTCTTC	CARSLRQGINNEQFF
TRBJ1-3	once	-	TRBV3-1/TRBV3-2	TGTGCCAGCAGCCATTGGAGTGAGTCTGGAAACACCATATATTTT	CASSHWSESGNTIYF
TRBJ2-7	-	TRBD1	TRBV6-5	TGTGCCAGCAGCCCGACAGGGGCATCCTCCTACGAGCAGTACTTC	CASSPTGASSYEQYF
TRBJ2-3	-	TRBD2	TRBV7-9	TGTGCCAGCAGCCCGCGTCAGTACGAGCGGGGAAGCACAGATACGCAGTATTTT	CASSPRQYERGSTDTQYF
TRBJ1-1	-	-	TRBV10-1	TGCGCCAGCATTATGGTTCAGCGGGCTTTCTTT	CASIMVQRAFF
TRBJ2-5	-	TRBD2	TRBV5-6	TGTGCCAGCAGCTTCGGTCCTAGCGGGGGTGCGGGGGAGACCCAGTACTTC	CASSFGPSGGAGETQYF
TRBJ1-3	-	-	TRBV28	TGTGCCAGCAGCCCGAGTCAGGGGCTCGGAAACACCATATATTTT	CASSPSQGLGNTIYF
TRBJ1-4	-	TRBD1	TRBV28	TGTGCCAGCAATATGGGACAGGGTAATGAAAAACTGTTTTTT	CASNMGQGNEKLFF
TRBJ2-5	-	TRBD2	TRBV28	TGTGCCAGCAGTTTCTGGACTAGCGGGATAAAGACCCAGTACTTC	CASSFWTSGIKTQYF
TRBJ1-2	-	-	TRBV5-4	TGTGCCAGCAGCCCGCCCGTGGGCGGGTATGGCTACACCTTC	CASSPPVGGYGYTF
TRBJ1-4	-	-	TRBV5-6	TGTGCCAGCAGCTATACAAAGGGGGCAACTAATGAAAAACTGTTTTTT	CASSYTKGATNEKLFF
TRBJ1-3	-	-	TRBV3-1/TRBV3-2	TGTGCCAGCAGCCGCGGTGGGACAGGAAACACCATATATTTT	CASSRGGTGNTIYF
TRBJ2-3	-	-	TRBV18	TGTGCCAGCTCACCAGTGGGGGGATCCACAGATACGCAGTATTTT	CASSPVGGSTDTQYF
TRBJ2-5	-	TRBD2	TRBV6-2/TRBV6-3	TGTGCCAGCAGCGACCCTAGCGGGGGGGCGGATGAGACCCAGTACTTC	CASSDPSGGADETQYF
TRBJ2-1	-	-	TRBV5-1	TGCGCCAGCAACAGGGAGGGGGACAATGAGCAGTTCTTC	CASNREGDNEQFF
TRBJ2-5	-	TRBD2	TRBV5-6	TGTGCCAGCAGCTTGTCCGGGAGGGTACAAGAGACCCAGTACTTC	CASSLSGRVQETQYF
TRBJ2-2	-	-	TRBV12-2	TGTGCAAGTCGCTTAGCGCAACCTAGCGGGAGCCCCGGGGAGCTGTTTTTT	CASRLAQPSGSPGELFF
TRBJ1-4	-	TRBD1	TRBV2	TGTGCCAGCAGACCGGGACAGGCCTCAACTAATGAAAAACTGTTTTTT	CASRPGQASTNEKLFF
TRBJ1-2	-	TRBD1	TRBV28	TGTGCCAGCAGTTTACGAACAGGGGGCGGCTACACCTTC	CASSLRTGGGYTF
TRBJ2-7	-	-	TRBV14	TGTGCCAGCAGCCAAATCGGACGGGACTCCTACGAGCAGTACTTC	CASSQIGRDSYEQYF
TRBJ2-7	-	-	TRBV12-3/TRBV12-4	TGTGCCAGCAGTTTCTCCCACGAGCAGTACTTC	CASSFSHEQYF
TRBJ1-4	-	TRBD1	TRBV11-2	TGTGCCAGCAGCCGACAGGGGGCTAAGGCTAATGAAAAACTGTTTTTT	CASSRQGAKANEKLFF
TRBJ2-1	few	-	TRBV29-1	TGCAGCGTCCATACTAGCATCTCCAATGAGCAGTTCTTC	CSVHTSISNEQFF